One sample yielded the 22 T cell receptor beta chains listed below, sequenced in a study of shared clonotypes between healthy human individuals. CD8 cells classed as naive were CD45RO-negative and positively selected for CCR7, excluding terminally differentiated effector memory CD45RA+ cells. TCRdb keeps only in-frame clones here, not all; method: immunoSEQ multiplex PCR. The sample has about 2.1 million clones; just over 90% are singletons. Input material: naive CD8+ T cells from PBMCs. The receptors were sampled from a man aged 18 to 35 in good health. Some clones in this sample may be carry-over from other donors' samples.

The chain joins TRBV11-2 to TRBJ2-4; D gene ambiguous. The V end was cut by 1 base, the J end by 0 bases, with 10 bases between. Germline CDR1 and CDR2: SGHAT and FQNNGV. CDR3 length equals 16 residues. The CDR3 region is CASSLAITLAKNIQYF. DNA for the CDR3: TGTGCCAGCAGCTTAGCTATAACTCTAGCCAAAAACATTCAGTACTTC.

The V and J genes are TRBV5-4 and TRBJ1-2; 10 nucleotides align to TRBD1. Germline-derived CDR1 and CDR2 are SGHNT and YYREEE (reference sequence). V lost 4 bases and J lost 3; bases outside the gene matches: 18. CDR3 length: 19 amino acids. CDR3 sequence reads: CASSAKGTGDFFWDYGYTF. The CDR3 coding sequence is TGTGCCAGCAGCGCGAAAGGGACAGGGGATTTCTTTTGGGACTATGGCTACACCTTC.

This chain uses TRBV7-9 with TRBJ1-2; D call uncertain. Per germline, CDR1 SEHNR and CDR2 FQNEAQ (reference sequence). Trimming removed 5 bases from V and 6 bases from J, with 13 bases in between. This CDR3 region has 13 residues. DNA of the CDR3: TGTGCCAGCAGCCCCGACCTTATCGATGGCTACACCTTC. Protein sequence: CASSPDLIDGYTF. The complete variable domain, with remaining parts taken from reference TRBV7-9 and TRBJ1-2, reads DTGVSQNPRHKITKRGQNVTFRCDPISEHNRLYWYRQTLGQGPEFLTYFQNEAQLEKSRLLSDRFSAERPKGSFSTLEIQRTEQGDSAMYLCASSPDLIDGYTFGSGTRLTVV.

The chain employs TRBV19 and TRBJ2-5; 9 bases are a match to TRBD2. The CDR3 consists of 16 residues. V lost 2 bases to trimming and J lost 5 bases; unmatched junction nucleotides: 9. From germline, CDR1 is LNHDA and CDR2 SQIVND (reference sequence). The DNA of the CDR3 is TGTGCCAGTAGTATACGGGTAGCGGGAGTCTGGGAGACCCAGTACTTC. It codes for CASSIRVAGVWETQYF.

The chain combines TRBV2 with TRBJ2-1; no clear D gene. Trimming pared 6 bases from V and 5 bases from J, leaving 17 bases between. The CDR3 extends over 15 amino acids. The V gene's germline CDR1 is SNHLY and CDR2 FYNNEI. The CDR3 protein is CASSQEVVVHNEQFF. For the CDR3, the DNA is TGTGCCAGCAGCCAAGAGGTGGTCGTCCACAATGAGCAGTTCTTC.

The V and J genes are TRBV27 and TRBJ2-5; a possible D gene is TRBD1 (6 bases). Germline V gene data show CDR1 as MNHEY and CDR2 as SMNVEV (reference sequence). The V gene lost 5 bases and the J gene lost 5 bases, with 12 bases spanning the gap. This CDR3 is built from 13 residues. The CDR3 DNA reads TGTGCCAGCAGTGGAACAGGGTGGGAGACCCAGTACTTC. The encoded protein is CASSGTGWETQYF.

The chain employs TRBV4-3 and TRBJ2-2; no firm D call. Germline CDR1 reads LGHNA; CDR2 reads YSLEER. This CDR3 has 13 amino acids. Trimming left V 4 bases short and J 0 bases short, with 3 bases between. Here the CDR3 DNA reads TGCGCCAGCAGCCGGGCGAACACCGGGGAGCTGTTTTTT. Translation gives CASSRANTGELFF.

The V gene is TRBV7-9, the J gene TRBJ2-7; 10 bases fit TRBD2. Germline V gene data show CDR1 as SEHNR and CDR2 as FQNEAQ (reference sequence). J lost 6 bases, V lost 9 bases, and 5 bases had no gene match. The CDR3 covers 12 residues. CDR3 in DNA: TGTGCCAGTGCTCTAGCGGGAGCCGAGCAGTACTTC. Encoded protein: CASALAGAEQYF.

The CDR3 region has the DNA TGTGCCAGCAGCGGCCAGCGGGATAACACAGATACGCAGTATTTT. Protein sequence: CASSGQRDNTDTQYF. This chain uses TRBV7-2 with TRBJ2-3, with 7 bases that match TRBD2. The CDR3 is 15 residues long. V gave up 5 bases and J gave up 2 bases; unmatched junction bases: 7. Germline values: CDR1 SGHTA, CDR2 FQGNSA.

The chain combines TRBV30 with TRBJ2-3, with unresolved D. Trimming took off 1 base at V and 0 bases at J, with 14 bases between the two ends. Germline assignment: CDR1 GTSNPN and CDR2 SVGIG (reference sequence). The CDR3 contains 16 residues. As DNA, the CDR3 is TGTGCCTGGAGTGCCAGGTGGACCTTTAGCACAGATACGCAGTATTTT. Residues: CAWSARWTFSTDTQYF.

As to this clone: The sample contains more than one DNA sequence encoding this CDR3. The chain is built from TRBV19 and TRBJ1-1; D possibly corresponds to TRBD1 (5 bases). Trimming took 6 bases from V and 1 from J, leaving 9 bases between them. Germline V gives CDR1 LNHDA, CDR2 SQIVND (reference sequence). The CDR3 length is 13 residues. DNA for the CDR3: TGTGCCAGTAGCCTGAGGGGGAACACTGAAGCTTTCTTT. Amino acids: CASSLRGNTEAFF.

The chain employs TRBV4-2 and TRBJ1-2; D unclear. V lost 0 bases and J 8 bases, leaving 19 bases between the germline ends. CDR1 and CDR2 from the germline V gene are LGHNA and YNFKEQ. The CDR3 extends over 16 amino acids. DNA for the CDR3: TGTGCCAGCAGCCAAGATTCCGGGATAGTTATGCGCGGCTACACCTTC. It encodes CASSQDSGIVMRGYTF.

The genes are TRBV4-1 and TRBJ1-6, with a weak D call TRBD1 (5 bases). Trimming shortened V by 1 base and J by 14 bases, and 18 bases separated the two germline ends. The germline V gene encodes CDR1 MGHRA and CDR2 YSYEKL. CDR3 length equals 15 residues. For the CDR3, the DNA is TGCGCCAGCAGCCAAGCCCGGGGGACGTCACTTTCCCTCCACTTT. It yields the protein CASSQARGTSLSLHF.

Written as DNA, the CDR3 is TGTGCCAGCAGTTTTTTTCGGACTAGCAATGAGCAGTTCTTC. Encoded protein: CASSFFRTSNEQFF. The chain has TRBV28 and TRBJ2-1; 7 nucleotides agree with TRBD2. V lost 3 bases, J lost 6 bases, and 5 bases stayed unmatched. Germline CDR1 is MDHEN and CDR2 is SYDVKM. CDR3 length equals 14 residues.

The V and J genes are TRBV4-1 and TRBJ2-2, with D unresolved. Trimming shortened V by 1 base and J by 2 bases, and 11 bases separated the two germline ends. Germline CDR1 MGHRA, CDR2 YSYEKL. This CDR3 spans 16 amino acids. This chain's CDR3 is CASSQVLGDNTGELFF. CDR3 in DNA: TGCGCCAGCAGCCAAGTACTGGGTGATAACACCGGGGAGCTGTTTTTT.

The chain combines TRBV5-4 with TRBJ2-3; TRBD2 aligns across 9 bases. CDR1 is SGHNT, CDR2 YYREEE, per germline (reference sequence). This CDR3 has 14 residues. Trimming at V came to 4 bases and at J to 6 bases, leaving 6 bases not matched to a gene. CDR3 sequence reads: CASSTAGGRDTQYF. CDR3 in DNA: TGTGCCAGCAGCACAGCGGGAGGACGGGATACGCAGTATTTT.

The V call is TRBV7-9, the J call TRBJ2-7, with 12 bases fitting TRBD2. Trimming took 6 bases from V and 7 from J; bases not matched to a gene: 13. This CDR3 is built from 16 residues. Germline loops: CDR1 SEHNR, CDR2 FQNEAQ (reference sequence). CDR3 sequence: CASSLPRLAGDLEQYF. Here the CDR3 DNA reads TGTGCCAGCAGTTTACCTAGACTAGCGGGGGACTTGGAGCAGTACTTC.

The CDR3 DNA follows: TGTGCCACCAGCAGAGTAGCCCGGGACAGCTATGGCTACACCTTC. Protein sequence: CATSRVARDSYGYTF. The V gene is TRBV15, the J gene TRBJ1-2; 7 bases match TRBD1. From germline, CDR1 is LNHNV and CDR2 YYDKDF (reference sequence). This CDR3 is 15 amino acids long. V shed 1 base, J shed 4 bases, and the junction held 6 bases outside the gene matches.

The chain employs TRBV15 and TRBJ2-2; 8 bases agree with TRBD1. Germline V gene data show CDR1 as LNHNV and CDR2 as YYDKDF (reference sequence). The CDR3 is made up of 16 amino acids. Trimming removed 0 bases from V and 2 bases from J; junction bases left unmatched: 2. In nucleotides, the CDR3 is TGTGCCACCAGCAGAGACAGGGGGCGAAACACCGGGGAGCTGTTTTTT. It is translated as CATSRDRGRNTGELFF.

The chain employs TRBV6-6 and TRBJ1-1, with unresolved D. Trimming shortened V by 6 bases and J by 4 bases, and 12 bases separated the two germline ends. The CDR3 consists of 13 residues. Germline assignment: CDR1 MNHNY and CDR2 SVGAGI (reference sequence). For the CDR3, the DNA is TGTGCCAGCAGCATCCTCGAGGGCACTGAAGCTTTCTTT. Translating gives CASSILEGTEAFF.

The chain links TRBV10-3 to TRBJ2-7; no clear D. The CDR3 runs 15 residues. Trimming left V 6 bases short and J 3 bases short, with 18 bases between. CDR1 and CDR2 (germline): ENHRY, SYGVKD. The CDR3 DNA follows: TGTGCCATCAGCTCCCCCCCGCAGGCCGACTACGAGCAGTACTTC. Translation gives CAISSPPQADYEQYF.

The chain has TRBV5-4 and TRBJ2-3, with TRBD2 matching 7 bases. There are 14 residues in the CDR3. The germline V gene encodes CDR1 SGHNT and CDR2 YYREEE (reference sequence). V lost 4 bases to trimming and J lost 4 bases; unmatched junction nucleotides: 6. The CDR3 sequence is CASSIAGGADTQYF. The CDR3, as DNA: TGTGCCAGCAGCATAGCGGGTGGGGCAGATACGCAGTATTTT.